This T cell receptor (beta chain) was retrieved from a study of response to subunit inactivated influenza vaccine. The CDR3 extends over 12 amino acids. Germline CDR1 MDHEN, CDR2 SYDVKM. V was shortened by 6 bases and J by 4 bases, with 9 bases between the two germline ends. In regard to this clonotype: Its specificity is not known.

A single record per CDR3 protein comes from TCRdb applying MiXCR to the RT-PCR reads. The sample has around 170,000 distinct CDR3 sequences, over 8.5% seen once; the top ten hold roughly a third. Study results and limitations: New T cells are recruited in small numbers by each seasonal influenza vaccination, according to the authors' suggestion.

The genes are TRBV28 and TRBJ1-2; D ambiguous. The source is a man between 50 and 69 years old who received an inactivated influenza vaccine. The sequencing here drew on CD8+ T cells sorted from PBMCs, taken less than 30 months after vaccination. The CDR3 here is CASSLKAYGYTF. The CDR3 DNA reads as TGTGCCAGCAGCCTAAAGGCCTATGGCTACACCTTC.